The clone carrying this T cell receptor beta chain was recorded a few times. No antigen is known for it. These data belong to a study of early T cells in non-severe SARS-CoV-2 infection. Across the whole study: Sequencing of unsorted whole blood was done on bulk RNA, leaving chains unpaired.

Each cDNA molecule carried a unique molecular identifier. TCRdb ran MiXCR on the 5' RACE reads and lists one entry per CDR3 protein. Among approximately 56,000 distinct CDR3 sequences listed, roughly 9.2% were seen once. Study-level points and caveats: The VDJdb matching leaned toward anti-spike CD8 responses and overlooked private and CD4 specificities.

There are 14 residues in the CDR3. The germline V gene has CDR1 MNHNS and CDR2 SASEGT. With 6 bases clipped from V and 4 bases from J, the junction kept 6 bases outside the gene matches. Sequences were obtained from whole blood. This rearrangement joins TRBV6-1 to TRBJ2-3, with 8 bases identical to TRBD1. The clonotype originates from an adult who was a healthcare worker with PCR-confirmed SARS-CoV-2 infection or an uninfected control (not recorded which). In nucleotides, the CDR3 is TGTGCCAGCAGATTAGACAGGGGAGCAGATACGCAGTATTTT. Its protein is CASRLDRGADTQYF.